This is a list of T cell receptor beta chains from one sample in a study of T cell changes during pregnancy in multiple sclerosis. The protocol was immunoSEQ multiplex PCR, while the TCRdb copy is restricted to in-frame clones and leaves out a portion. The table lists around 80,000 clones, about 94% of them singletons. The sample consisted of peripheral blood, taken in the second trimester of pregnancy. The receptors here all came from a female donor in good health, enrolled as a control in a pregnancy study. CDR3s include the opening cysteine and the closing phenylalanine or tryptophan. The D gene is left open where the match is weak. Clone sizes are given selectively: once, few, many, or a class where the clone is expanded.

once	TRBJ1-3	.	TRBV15	CATSRTAANTIYF	TGTGCCACCAGTAGGACAGCGGCAAACACCATATATTTT
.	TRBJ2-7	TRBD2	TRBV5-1	CASSSGLAGDFYEQYF	TGCGCCAGCAGCTCCGGACTAGCGGGGGATTTCTACGAGCAGTACTTC
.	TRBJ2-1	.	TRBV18	CASSTDSGAEQFF	TGTGCCAGCTCCACGGACAGCGGGGCTGAGCAGTTCTTC
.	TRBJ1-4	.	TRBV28	CASARRAGEKLFF	TGTGCCAGCGCCCGAAGAGCGGGGGAAAAACTGTTTTTT
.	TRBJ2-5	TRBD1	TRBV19	CASSIVGIWDRTNQETQYF	TGTGCCAGTAGTATCGTGGGGATCTGGGACAGGACTAATCAAGAGACCCAGTACTTC
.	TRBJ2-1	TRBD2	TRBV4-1	CASSQGLAGTNEQFF	TGCGCCAGCAGCCAGGGACTAGCGGGGACCAATGAGCAGTTCTTC
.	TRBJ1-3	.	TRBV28	CASSGTPYRVFSGNTIYF	TGTGCCAGCAGTGGCACACCCTACAGGGTTTTCTCTGGAAACACCATATATTTT
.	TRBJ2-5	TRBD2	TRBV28	CASGGQTSGRFLYQETQYF	TGTGCCAGCGGGGGTCAGACTAGCGGGAGGTTCCTGTACCAAGAGACCCAGTACTTC
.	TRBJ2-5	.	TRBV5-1	CASSLAEVETQYF	TGCGCCAGCAGCTTGGCGGAGGTCGAGACCCAGTACTTC
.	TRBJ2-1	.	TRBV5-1	CASSLDGNNEQFF	TGCGCCAGCAGCTTGGACGGTAACAATGAGCAGTTCTTC
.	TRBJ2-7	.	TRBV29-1	CSAAADSYEQYF	TGCAGCGCCGCAGCGGATTCCTACGAGCAGTACTTC
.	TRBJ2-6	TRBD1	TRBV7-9	CASSASTDRAGANVLTF	TGTGCCAGCAGCGCCTCGACTGACAGGGCTGGGGCCAACGTCCTGACTTTC
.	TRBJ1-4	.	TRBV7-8	CASSPHRVGNEKLFF	TGTGCCAGCAGCCCCCACAGGGTAGGGAATGAAAAACTGTTTTTT
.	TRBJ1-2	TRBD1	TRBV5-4	CASSPPGQGENYGYTF	TGTGCCAGCAGCCCTCCGGGACAGGGGGAAAACTATGGCTACACCTTC
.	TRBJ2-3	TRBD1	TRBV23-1	CASTRDRPPGCASTDTQYF	TGCGCCAGCACCAGGGACAGGCCCCCGGGTTGCGCTAGCACAGATACGCAGTATTTT
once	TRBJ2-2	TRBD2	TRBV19	CATRGLAGDTGELFF	TGTGCCACCAGAGGACTAGCAGGGGACACCGGGGAGCTGTTTTTT
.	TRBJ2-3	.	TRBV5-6	CASSALSGASTDTQYF	TGTGCCAGCAGCGCACTTAGTGGGGCTAGCACAGATACGCAGTATTTT
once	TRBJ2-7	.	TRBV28	CASSSGYEQYF	TGTGCCAGCAGTTCGGGCTACGAGCAGTACTTC
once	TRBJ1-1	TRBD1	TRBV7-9	CASSLGQGAHTEAFF	TGTGCCAGCAGCTTAGGACAGGGGGCGCACACTGAAGCTTTCTTT
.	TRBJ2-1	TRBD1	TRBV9	CASSARQGADEQFF	TGTGCCAGCAGCGCTAGACAGGGGGCAGATGAGCAGTTCTTC
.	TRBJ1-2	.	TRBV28	CASSSTAGGYTF	TGTGCCAGCAGTTCAACAGCAGGCGGCTACACCTTC
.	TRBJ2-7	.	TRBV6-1	CASTTLTVFLYEQYF	TGTGCCAGCACCACCTTGACAGTATTCCTCTACGAGCAGTACTTC
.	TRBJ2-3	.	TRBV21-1	CASSKEYHRGRYF	TGTGCCAGCAGCAAAGAGTACCACAGGGGTAGGTATTTT
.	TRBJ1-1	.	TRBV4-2	CASSQGWADAEAFF	TGTGCCAGCAGCCAAGGGTGGGCAGACGCTGAAGCTTTCTTT
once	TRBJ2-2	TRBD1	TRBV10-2	CASWQGVSTGELFF	TGCGCCAGTTGGCAGGGGGTGAGCACCGGGGAGCTGTTTTTT
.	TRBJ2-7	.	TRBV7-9	CASSPWGDSFYEQYF	TGTGCCAGCAGCCCCTGGGGGGACAGCTTCTACGAGCAGTACTTC
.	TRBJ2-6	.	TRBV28	CASSSRTAARGIPSSGANVLTF	TGTGCCAGCAGTTCGAGGACAGCAGCTAGAGGGATTCCCAGCTCTGGGGCCAACGTCCTGACTTTC
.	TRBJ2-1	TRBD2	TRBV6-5	CASSSDGRPYNEQFF	TGTGCCAGCAGTTCGGACGGGAGGCCCTACAATGAGCAGTTCTTC
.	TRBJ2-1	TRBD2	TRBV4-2	CASSHGGGIAGENEQFF	TGTGCCAGCAGCCACGGGGGGGGGATAGCGGGAGAAAATGAGCAGTTCTTC
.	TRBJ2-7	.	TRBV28	CASSRSGQLYEQYF	TGTGCCAGCAGTCGGAGCGGGCAGCTCTACGAGCAGTACTTC
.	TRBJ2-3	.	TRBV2	CASSEGTTGLTDTQYF	TGTGCCAGCAGTGAAGGGACTACCGGTCTCACAGATACGCAGTATTTT